The T cell receptor (beta chain) described here comes from a study of shared clonotypes between healthy human individuals. As for the study in general: Every donor yielded three CD4 naive, three CD4 memory, two CD8 naive and one CD8 memory plate.

For this clone: Its cognate antigen is unknown.

A split of CD4+ cells into CD45RA+ naive and CD45RA-negative memory subsets was performed. Study-wide results and caveats: An expected dependence of interdonor clonotype sharing on sequencing depth was noted.

This CDR3 is 9 amino acids long. The V gene's germline CDR1 is MNHEY and CDR2 SMNVEV (reference sequence). The V end lost 6 bases, the J end lost 12 bases, and 9 bases lay between the germline ends. The assay used deep level. Assay used: immunoSEQ multiplex PCR; TCRdb lists only in-frame clones, some missing. The sample has fewer than 3 million clones, approximately 90% seen once; the top ten hold more than 0.35%. This chain joins TRBV27 and TRBJ2-7; unclear D gene. Sequenced: naive CD4+ T cells from PBMCs. Subset reported: CD45RA+ positively selected. The clonotype was recovered from a man in his late teens or twenties in good health. Some clones in this sample may be carry-over from other donors' samples. CDR3 nucleotides: TGTGCCAGCAGCCGTAATATGTACTTC. It yields the protein CASSRNMYF.